A selection of T cell receptor beta chains follows, all from one sample in a study of T cells in Graves' hyperthyroidism and ophthalmopathy. TCRdb analysed the multiplex PCR reads with MiXCR anew, one entry per CDR3 protein. This table holds 310,000 or so distinct CDR3 sequences, 17% found once. The sample taken for sequencing was blood. These receptor sequences come from a woman aged 55 to 70 with Graves' ophthalmopathy. Each CDR3 is given with its conserved first and last residue. D genes are given only for firm matches.

>TRBJ1-1|15|-|TRBV5-1
CASSLGTLSLTEAFF
>TRBJ1-5|13|-|TRBV4-1
CASSQVGEQPQHF
>TRBJ2-5|14|-|TRBV27
CASSAGRGRWTQYF
>TRBJ1-1|13|TRBD1|TRBV5-1
CASSPRGDTEAFF
>TRBJ1-4|15|-|TRBV5-1
CASSEQTAANEKLFF
>TRBJ2-6|14|-|TRBV6-2/TRBV6-3
CASGGTTGANVLTF
>TRBJ2-3|14|-|TRBV6-1
CASSEGTATDTQYF
>TRBJ2-2|19|-|TRBV6-6
CASSYLGLGGTRGTGELFF
>TRBJ1-1|14|-|TRBV10-3
CAISEVLGVVGAFF
>TRBJ2-3|16|TRBD2|TRBV12-3/TRBV12-4
CASRLRSGSVTDTQYF
>TRBJ2-3|14|-|TRBV18
CASSPRGSTDTQYF
>TRBJ2-2|16|-|TRBV9
CASSVPREINTGELFF
>TRBJ1-5|14|-|TRBV5-1
CASSLGRADQPQHF
>TRBJ2-2|17|-|TRBV24-1
CATSGQFQGQNTGELFF
>TRBJ1-6|13|TRBD1|TRBV9
CASGTGWDSPLHF
>TRBJ2-4|13|-|TRBV27
CASSALTKNIQYF
>TRBJ2-5|13|-|TRBV10-3
CAITLNEGETQYF
>TRBJ1-2|15|-|TRBV19
CASRRDFSSNYGYTF
>TRBJ2-3|16|-|TRBV6-1
CASTPPMGRGTDTQYF
>TRBJ2-5|13|-|TRBV3-1
CASRQGVRETQYF